The entry below describes one T cell receptor (beta chain). The CDR3 spans 16 residues. Trimming cost V 0 bases and J 1 base; bases outside gene matches: 5. The V gene's germline CDR1 is SGDLS and CDR2 YYNGEE. These data are taken from a study of T-cell reconstitution after alpha-beta-depleted transplantation in children. Preparing the TCRbeta library involved the use of unique molecular identifiers. TCRdb used MiXCR to reprocess the PCR reads, holding one entry per CDR3 protein. The sample comprises some 500,000 distinct CDR3 sequences, approximately 16% of which are singletons, and about 3.1% rests with the top ten.

This rearrangement joins TRBV9 to TRBJ2-5; 8 bases agree with TRBD2. The input for sequencing was PBMCs from the stem cell graft donor, taken from the stem cell graft. The source is a human donor who donated a stem cell graft to a child with acute lymphoblastic leukemia. DNA for the CDR3: TGTGCCAGCAGCGTAGGGGGCGGGAGGATCCAAGAGACCCAGTACTTC. It codes for CASSVGGGRIQETQYF.